Each of the 25 T cell receptor beta chains below was sequenced from the same sample in a study of blood T cell repertoires in COVID-19. Using immunoSEQ multiplex PCR, the repertoire was profiled, and TCRdb retains in-frame clones only, with some absent. The data contain fewer than 350,000 clones, 85% of them singletons. Input material: PBMCs or T cells enriched from blood (not recorded which). These receptors all stem from a woman aged 25 to 39 who had been exposed to COVID-19.

This clone turned up a few times. The chain carries TRBV6-5 and TRBJ1-2, with D possibly being TRBD1 (6 bases). The germline V gene has CDR1 MNHEY and CDR2 SVGAGI. The CDR3 consists of 14 residues. V was cut by 4 bases and J by 1 base, with 10 bases left in between. This CDR3 is CASSSTDSNYGYTF. CDR3 in DNA: TGTGCCAGCAGTTCCACGGACAGTAACTATGGCTACACCTTC.

This clone has only a few counts. This chain joins TRBV6-1 and TRBJ2-7; D remains ambiguous. V was clipped by 1 base and J by 0 bases, with 7 bases between them. Germline CDR1 is MNHNS and CDR2 is SASEGT. The CDR3 has 14 amino acids. The CDR3 DNA is TGTGCCAGCAGTGAAGATCGAGACTCCTACGAGCAGTACTTC. Translating gives CASSEDRDSYEQYF.

The chain carries TRBV2 and TRBJ2-7, with TRBD1 matching over 8 bases. The CDR3 length is 19 residues. Germline CDR1 is SNHLY and CDR2 is FYNNEI. With V trimmed by 4 bases and J by 2 bases, 19 bases remained unmatched. The CDR3: CASSAGGKLGTGYPYEQYF. Here the CDR3 DNA reads TGTGCCAGCAGTGCCGGAGGAAAGTTGGGGACAGGTTACCCCTACGAGCAGTACTTC.

This chain joins TRBV28 and TRBJ2-1, with 8 bases that match TRBD1. Trimming at V came to 2 bases and at J to 6 bases, leaving 9 bases not matched to a gene. The CDR3 has 16 amino acids. CDR1 is MDHEN and CDR2 is SYDVKM in the germline V gene. CDR3: CASSLAGQAGRNEQFF. In nucleotides, the CDR3 is TGTGCCAGCAGTTTAGCGGGACAGGCCGGCCGCAATGAGCAGTTCTTC.

The J gene is TRBJ1-4, the V gene TRBV12-3 or TRBV12-4; D not certain. The CDR3 is made up of 12 amino acids. V lost 3 bases to trimming and J lost 8 bases, with 7 bases between them. The DNA of the CDR3 is TGTGCCAGCAGTTTCGGGGTCGAAAAACTGTTTTTT. The encoded protein is CASSFGVEKLFF.

This rearrangement joins TRBV5-6 to TRBJ2-7; TRBD2 aligns across 8 bases. With 2 bases clipped from V and 8 bases from J, the junction kept 15 bases outside the gene matches. Germline CDR1 and CDR2: SGHDT and YYEEEE. This CDR3 spans 16 amino acids. The CDR3 DNA is TGTGCCAGCAGCTTTAGCAGCGGGGGTTTTAATAGGAAGCAGTACTTC. Residues: CASSFSSGGFNRKQYF.

The chain couples TRBV4-1 to TRBJ2-7, with TRBD1 as a possible D gene (5 bases). The CDR3 consists of 16 residues. V lost 4 bases to trimming and J lost 5 bases, with 21 bases between them. Germline loops: CDR1 MGHRA, CDR2 YSYEKL. DNA of the CDR3: TGCGCCAGCAGCCCCTCAGTGGCAGGGAATCTCCACGAGCAGTACTTC. It specifies CASSPSVAGNLHEQYF.

The chain links TRBV2 to TRBJ2-5; no clear D gene. Trimming cost V 7 bases and J 4 bases, with 7 bases left between them. Germline CDR1 reads SNHLY; CDR2 reads FYNNEI. This CDR3 is built from 11 residues. CDR3 nucleotides: TGTGCCAGCATCTATGTAGAGACCCAGTACTTC. Translating gives CASIYVETQYF.

This chain links TRBV11-2 with TRBJ2-3; D is possibly TRBD2 (5 bases). V shed 2 bases and J shed 7 bases, with 13 bases lying between them. Germline values: CDR1 SGHAT, CDR2 FQNNGV. This CDR3 is built from 14 residues. CDR3 nucleotide sequence: TGTGCCAGCAGCTTAATGACGAAGCGGTATACGCAGTATTTT. It encodes CASSLMTKRYTQYF.

This clone is a singleton in its sample. The rearrangement joins TRBV7-9 to TRBJ1-2, with D uncertain. CDR1 and CDR2 from the germline V gene are SEHNR and FQNEAQ (reference sequence). CDR3 size: 14 residues. V was pared by 2 bases and J by 3 bases, with 10 bases between. CDR3 protein: CASSLSSLDYGYTF. DNA of the CDR3: TGTGCCAGCAGCTTATCCTCTCTTGACTATGGCTACACCTTC.

J is TRBJ1-2 and V is TRBV7-9; maybe TRBD1 (5 bases). The CDR3 has 15 residues. V was pared by 0 bases and J by 6 bases, with 14 bases between. CDR1 is SEHNR, CDR2 FQNEAQ, per germline (reference sequence). CDR3 in amino acids: CASSLAALTEHGYTF. DNA of the CDR3: TGTGCCAGCAGCTTAGCGGCCTTGACAGAGCATGGCTACACCTTC.

Notes on this clone: This sample includes further DNA sequences coding for the same CDR3. V is TRBV2 and J is TRBJ1-6, with TRBD1 as a possible D gene (6 bases). CDR3 length: 15 residues. The ends were cut back, 0 bases at V and 6 bases at J, with 9 bases in the middle. Germline V gives CDR1 SNHLY, CDR2 FYNNEI. In DNA, the CDR3 is TGTGCCAGCAGTGAAGCGAGGGGGGGTAATTCACCCCTCCACTTT. Its protein product is CASSEARGGNSPLHF. Full variable domain (outside the CDR3, taken from reference TRBV2 and TRBJ1-6): EPEVTQTPSHQVTQMGQEVILRCVPISNHLYFYWYRQILGQKVEFLVSFYNNEISEKSEIFDDQFSVERPDGSNFTLKIRSTKLEDSAMYFCASSEARGGNSPLHFGNGTRLTVT.

The V call is TRBV19, the J call TRBJ2-7; D remains unclear. Germline V gene data show CDR1 as LNHDA and CDR2 as SQIVND (reference sequence). The CDR3 sequence is 14 residues long. V lost 4 bases and J 1 base, leaving 11 bases between the germline ends. CDR3 DNA sequence: TGTGCCAGTAGTACGCGGAGAACGTCCTACGAGCAGTACTTC. Translation: CASSTRRTSYEQYF.

V usage is TRBV19 and J usage is TRBJ2-7; the D gene is possibly TRBD1 (6 bases). Germline V lookup: CDR1 LNHDA, CDR2 SQIVND (reference sequence). CDR3 length: 16 residues. Trimming shortened V by 5 bases and J by 4 bases, and 21 bases separated the two germline ends. This CDR3 reads CASSFKYQGLPYEQYF. In DNA form, the CDR3 reads TGTGCCAGTAGTTTTAAATACCAGGGGCTCCCATACGAGCAGTACTTC.

CDR3 amino acids: CASRQIANTGELFF. The CDR3 DNA reads TGTGCCAGCAGGCAGATCGCGAACACCGGGGAGCTGTTTTTT. The chain employs TRBV2 and TRBJ2-2; D is ambiguous. Germline V gene data show CDR1 as SNHLY and CDR2 as FYNNEI. V lost 6 bases, J lost 0 bases, and 8 bases lay in between. The CDR3 has 14 residues.

On this clone itself: One end of the junction varies from germline; a read error may be responsible. V and J are TRBV7-7 and TRBJ2-5; TRBD1 matches at 9 bases. Germline V gene sequence: CDR1 SSHAT, CDR2 FNYEAQ (reference sequence). The CDR3 is 15 amino acids. CDR3 bases: TGTGCTAGCAGCTTAGAGACAGGGGGCCAAGAGACCCAGTACTTC. Translated, it gives CASSLETGGQETQYF.

This clone was recorded once. This chain uses TRBV10-1 with TRBJ2-7, with 8 bases fitting TRBD2. Germline V lookup: CDR1 WNHNN, CDR2 SYGVQD (reference sequence). The CDR3 is made up of 15 amino acids. Losses at the gene ends were 3 bases for V and 3 bases for J; bases not matched to a gene: 7. CDR3 protein: CASSDGAGGIYEQYF. The CDR3 DNA reads as TGCGCCAGCAGTGACGGTGCGGGGGGCATCTACGAGCAGTACTTC.

The rearrangement links TRBV19 to TRBJ1-1, with 8 bases fitting TRBD1. This CDR3 spans 15 amino acids. Trimming cost V 6 bases and J 2 bases; bases outside gene matches: 8. CDR1 LNHDA and CDR2 SQIVND come from the germline V gene (reference sequence). CDR3 nucleotides: TGTGCCAGTAGCCGGAGACAGGGGACAAACACTGAAGCTTTCTTT. The encoded protein is CASSRRQGTNTEAFF.

The J gene is TRBJ2-7, the V gene TRBV5-4; 7 bases agree with TRBD1. The CDR3 has 15 amino acids. The J segment lost 4 bases and the V segment lost 2 bases, leaving 9 bases of the junction unmatched. Germline CDR1 SGHNT, CDR2 YYREEE (reference sequence). The CDR3 DNA follows: TGTGCCAGCAGCTTCCGCGTAGCAGGGGGTTACGAGCAGTACTTC. Translation gives CASSFRVAGGYEQYF.

This sequence joins TRBV30 and TRBJ1-4; the D is unclear. The CDR3 is 14 residues long. Trimming cost V 6 bases and J 4 bases, with 15 bases left between them. The germline gives CDR1 GTSNPN, CDR2 SVGIG (reference sequence). This CDR3 reads CACGLTRSNEKLFF. The CDR3 nucleotides read TGTGCCTGTGGACTTACACGAAGTAATGAAAAACTGTTTTTT.

The table lists this clone with a few counts. The chain couples TRBV4-3 to TRBJ1-2; D perhaps matches TRBD1 (6 bases). The V end lost 0 bases, the J end lost 4 bases, and 12 bases lay between the germline ends. Germline V CDR1 and CDR2: LGHNA, YSLEER. The CDR3 is 15 residues long. The CDR3 loop is CASSQDVTGPYGYTF. CDR3 DNA sequence: TGCGCCAGCAGCCAAGATGTTACAGGGCCCTATGGCTACACCTTC.

The CDR3 DNA sequence: TGTGCCACCAGCAGTGAGGACATGAAGGGTGAAAAACTGTTTTTT. Its protein product is CATSSEDMKGEKLFF. This rearrangement joins TRBV15 to TRBJ1-4, with D perhaps TRBD1 (5 bases). The CDR3 is 15 amino acids. Trimming stripped 3 bases from V and 7 bases from J, with 15 bases between. The V gene's germline CDR1 is LNHNV and CDR2 YYDKDF (reference sequence).

Here the CDR3 reads CASSTSGVYEQYF. CDR3 DNA sequence: TGTGCCAGCAGCACAAGCGGGGTCTACGAGCAGTACTTC. The chain joins TRBV11-2 to TRBJ2-7; 7 bases agree with TRBD2. The CDR3 consists of 13 residues. The germline V gene encodes CDR1 SGHAT and CDR2 FQNNGV. With 5 bases clipped from V and 3 bases from J, the junction kept 4 bases outside the gene matches.

The chain uses TRBV3-1 (or the pseudogene TRBV3-2) and TRBJ2-5; 7 bases are shared with TRBD1. CDR1 and CDR2 (germline): LGHDT, YNNKEL (reference sequence). CDR3 size: 16 residues. V lost 1 base and J lost 2; bases outside the gene matches: 7. The CDR3 DNA is TGTGCCAGCAGCCAAGCGACAGGGTGGGGTCAAGAGACCCAGTACTTC. It yields the protein CASSQATGWGQETQYF.

This clone was observed a handful of times. V gene TRBV5-4 combines with J gene TRBJ1-2, with TRBD1 as a possible D gene (5 bases). The CDR3 is made up of 16 amino acids. The V and J ends lost 4 bases and 3 bases respectively, with 19 bases between them. Germline-derived CDR1 and CDR2 are SGHNT and YYREEE (reference sequence). The DNA for the CDR3 is TGTGCCAGCAGCGATTCAAGACAGCTATCGTACTATGGCTACACCTTC. Its translation: CASSDSRQLSYYGYTF.